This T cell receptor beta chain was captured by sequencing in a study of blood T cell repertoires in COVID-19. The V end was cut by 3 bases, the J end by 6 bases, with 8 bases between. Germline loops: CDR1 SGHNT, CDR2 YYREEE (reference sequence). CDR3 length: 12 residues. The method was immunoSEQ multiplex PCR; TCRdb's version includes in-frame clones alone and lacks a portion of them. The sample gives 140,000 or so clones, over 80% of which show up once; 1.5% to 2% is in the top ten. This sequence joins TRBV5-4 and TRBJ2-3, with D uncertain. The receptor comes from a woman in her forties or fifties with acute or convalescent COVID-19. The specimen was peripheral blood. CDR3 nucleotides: TGTGCCAGCAGCTCGCCAGTGGATACGCAGTATTTT. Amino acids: CASSSPVDTQYF.